One and the same sample provided the 21 T cell receptor beta chains below, sequenced in a study of PD-1 blockade in classical Hodgkin lymphoma. Each patient's relapse followed autologous stem cell transplantation, and brentuximab vedotin exposure varied. Generated by immunoSEQ multiplex PCR, the TCRdb table keeps only in-frame clones and is missing some. The data hold just over 60,000 clones, with more than 70% observed a single time. Sequencing was performed on peripheral blood mononuclear cells (PBMCs), taken at baseline. The receptors originated from a human donor with classical Hodgkin lymphoma.

The CDR3 DNA sequence: TGTGCCAGCAGCCAAACTAGCGGGGACTCCCAAGAGACCCAGTACTTC. This encodes CASSQTSGDSQETQYF. The rearrangement uses TRBV7-2 and TRBJ2-5, with 10 bases identical to TRBD2. The CDR3 covers 16 residues. Germline lookup yields CDR1 SGHTA and CDR2 FQGNSA. Trimming cost V 5 bases and J 1 base; bases outside gene matches: 7.

The chain carries TRBV29-1 and TRBJ1-3, with no clear D. V lost 2 bases and J 3 bases, leaving 5 bases between the germline ends. There are 12 residues in the CDR3. Per the germline V gene, CDR1 is SQVTM and CDR2 is ANQGSEA. CDR3 protein: CSVESIGNTIYF. The CDR3 DNA follows: TGCAGCGTTGAAAGTATTGGAAACACCATATATTTT.

This chain links TRBV6-5 with TRBJ1-3, with a tentative D call TRBD1 (5 bases). CDR1 MNHEY and CDR2 SVGAGI come from the germline V gene. CDR3 length: 15 residues. V shed 5 bases and J shed 3 bases, with 14 bases lying between them. CDR3 sequence (DNA): TGTGCCAGCAGTCGCCGGGACTCCCATGGAAACACCATATATTTT. It specifies CASSRRDSHGNTIYF.

The chain has TRBV27 and TRBJ2-1; no definite D call. CDR1 MNHEY and CDR2 SMNVEV come from the germline V gene (reference sequence). Trimming took 5 bases from V and 5 from J, leaving 10 bases between them. The CDR3 runs 13 residues. In DNA form, the CDR3 reads TGTGCCAGCAGTGTTAGGGTCCACAATGAGCAGTTCTTC. As protein: CASSVRVHNEQFF.

V is TRBV15 and J is TRBJ2-3; D gene ambiguous. This CDR3 comprises 12 residues. Germline values: CDR1 LNHNV, CDR2 YYDKDF (reference sequence). V was cut by 0 bases and J by 2 bases, with 0 bases left in between. The CDR3 sequence: CATSRDTDTQYF. For the CDR3, the DNA is TGTGCCACCAGCAGAGACACAGATACGCAGTATTTT.

The V and J genes are TRBV5-1 and TRBJ1-4, with a tentative D call TRBD1 (6 bases). Germline lookup yields CDR1 SGHRS and CDR2 YFSETQ. V gave up 4 bases and J gave up 3 bases, with 13 bases separating them. This CDR3 region has 15 residues. The CDR3 DNA reads TGCGCCAGCAGCCCGGGGGACACTGCTAATGAAAAACTGTTTTTT. This gives the protein CASSPGDTANEKLFF.

The chain recombines TRBV7-6 with TRBJ2-7; D is tentatively TRBD1 or TRBD2 (6 bases each). CDR3 length: 13 residues. The germline gives CDR1 SGHVS, CDR2 FNYEAQ. V was shortened by 3 bases and J by 10 bases, with 16 bases between the two germline ends. CDR3 in DNA: TGTGCCAGCAGCTTGGGGGGCAGAGACAGCCAGTACTTC. Translated: CASSLGGRDSQYF. The variable domain in full, completed from reference TRBV7-6 and TRBJ2-7, reads GAGVSQSPRYKVTKRGQDVALRCDPISGHVSLYWYRQALGQGPEFLTYFNYEAQQDKSGLPNDRFSAERPEGSISTLTIQRTEQRDSAMYRCASSLGGRDSQYFGPGTRLTVT.

The gene calls are TRBV5-1 and TRBJ2-7; 11 bases agree with TRBD2. The CDR3 loop spans 15 amino acids. The trim removed 4 bases at V and 5 bases at J, leaving 8 bases unmatched. Per the germline V gene, CDR1 is SGHRS and CDR2 is YFSETQ. The CDR3 bases are TGCGCCAGCAGCGAAGGGACTAGCGGCTTTGACGAGCAGTACTTC. Translated: CASSEGTSGFDEQYF.

The rearrangement joins TRBV4-2 to TRBJ2-1; perhaps TRBD1 as D (5 bases). V was cut by 0 bases and J by 6 bases, with 6 bases left in between. Germline CDR1 reads LGHNA; CDR2 reads YNFKEQ. The CDR3 covers 13 residues. CDR3 nucleotide sequence: TGTGCCAGCAGCCAAGATGGGGCCAATGAGCAGTTCTTC. As protein: CASSQDGANEQFF.

The chain carries TRBV28 and TRBJ2-2; no firm D call. Trimming took off 8 bases at V and 6 bases at J, with 16 bases between the two ends. The CDR3 runs 14 residues. Germline loops: CDR1 MDHEN, CDR2 SYDVKM. Here the CDR3 reads CASGLSAPSGELFF. The CDR3 region has the DNA TGTGCCAGCGGGTTGTCGGCCCCCTCCGGGGAGCTGTTTTTT. The variable domain in full, with the rest retrieved from reference TRBV28 and TRBJ2-2, is DVKVTQSSRYLVKRTGEKVFLECVQDMDHENMFWYRQDPGLGLRLIYFSYDVKMKEKGDIPEGYSVSREKKERFSLILESASTNQTSMYLCASGLSAPSGELFFGEGSRLTVL.

This clone came up once. The V gene is TRBV15, the J gene TRBJ1-2, with D uncertain. This CDR3 has 14 amino acids. V dropped 3 bases and J dropped 8 bases, with 16 bases sitting between them. The germline gives CDR1 LNHNV, CDR2 YYDKDF (reference sequence). CDR3 nucleotide sequence: TGTGCCACCAGCAGCGGCGTTACCCAGCTCGGCTACACCTTC. The encoded protein is CATSSGVTQLGYTF. The full variable domain, completed using reference TRBV15 and TRBJ1-2, is DAMVIQNPRYQVTQFGKPVTLSCSQTLNHNVMYWYQQKSSQAPKLLFHYYDKDFNNEADTPDNFQSRRPNTSFCFLDIRSPGLGDTAMYLCATSSGVTQLGYTFGSGTRLTVV.

The table lists this clone with a count of one. This sequence joins TRBV4-3 and TRBJ1-1, with D maybe TRBD1 (6 bases). V lost 0 bases and J 4 bases, leaving 12 bases between the germline ends. Germline V gene sequence: CDR1 LGHNA, CDR2 YSLEER. The CDR3 consists of 15 residues. The DNA for the CDR3 is TGCGCCAGCAGCCAAGATGGGGGGCCTCCCACTGAAGCTTTCTTT. Amino acids: CASSQDGGPPTEAFF.

The V and J genes are TRBV11-3 and TRBJ2-7; D gene uncertain. The germline gives CDR1 SGHNT, CDR2 YENEEA. This CDR3 is 12 amino acids long. Trimming removed 1 base from V and 7 bases from J, with 8 bases in between. DNA of the CDR3: TGTGCCAGCAGCTTAGTTTCTGGGGAGCAGTACTTC. Translating gives CASSLVSGEQYF.

This chain connects TRBV7-2 to TRBJ2-3, with a tentative D call TRBD1 (6 bases). There are 15 residues in the CDR3. Germline CDR1 reads SGHTA; CDR2 reads FQGNSA. V was cut by 5 bases and J by 2 bases, with 14 bases left in between. CDR3 amino acids: CASSPKTGYTDTQYF. CDR3 sequence (DNA): TGTGCCAGCAGCCCTAAGACAGGCTACACAGATACGCAGTATTTT.

V is TRBV11-3 and J is TRBJ1-1; D is unresolved. The CDR3 extends over 15 amino acids. Per germline, CDR1 SGHNT and CDR2 YENEEA. The germline V and J ends were trimmed by 1 base and 1 base, with 10 bases remaining between them. CDR3 nucleotide sequence: TGTGCCAGCAGCTTAGGACTCCCGGGGAACACTGAAGCTTTCTTT. Residues: CASSLGLPGNTEAFF. Based on the CDR3 plus reference TRBV11-3 and TRBJ1-1, the full variable domain is EAGVVQSPRYKIIEKKQPVAFWCNPISGHNTLYWYLQNLGQGPELLIRYENEEAVDDSQLPKDRFSAERLKGVDSTLKIQPAELGDSAVYLCASSLGLPGNTEAFFGQGTRLTVV.

V and J are TRBV5-4 and TRBJ1-1, with D tentatively TRBD1 (6 bases). Trimming cost V 4 bases and J 1 base, with 17 bases left between them. The CDR3 spans 16 residues. The germline CDR1 and CDR2 sequences are SGHNT and YYREEE (reference sequence). The CDR3 loop reads CASSQRTVLSNTEAFF. The CDR3 DNA is TGTGCCAGCAGCCAACGGACAGTACTCTCGAACACTGAAGCTTTCTTT. Full variable domain (rest looked up from reference TRBV5-4 and TRBJ1-1): ETGVTQSPTHLIKTRGQQVTLRCSSQSGHNTVSWYQQALGQGPQFIFQYYREEENGRGNFPPRFSGLQFPNYSSELNVNALELDDSALYLCASSQRTVLSNTEAFFGQGTRLTVV.

The rearrangement uses TRBV19 and TRBJ1-2, with TRBD1 matching over 8 bases. Germline values: CDR1 LNHDA, CDR2 SQIVND (reference sequence). The CDR3 is 14 amino acids. Unmatched junction bases numbered 10, after V lost 6 bases and J lost 7 bases. The CDR3 is CASSPDRVSGGYTF. CDR3 bases: TGTGCCAGTAGCCCGGACAGGGTATCAGGTGGCTACACCTTC.

This rearrangement joins TRBV9 to TRBJ2-3, with D unresolved. There are 15 residues in the CDR3. Trimming took 0 bases from V and 2 from J, leaving 10 bases between them. Per the germline V gene, CDR1 is SGDLS and CDR2 is YYNGEE. Here the CDR3 reads CASSVAIFFTDTQYF. As DNA, the CDR3 is TGTGCCAGCAGCGTAGCTATTTTTTTCACAGATACGCAGTATTTT.

This clone was seen only once. The V call is TRBV11-2, the J call TRBJ2-2, with a possible D match to TRBD2 (6 bases). V was shortened by 5 bases and J by 3 bases, with 10 bases between the two germline ends. Germline lookup yields CDR1 SGHAT and CDR2 FQNNGV. The CDR3 contains 14 residues. CDR3 in DNA: TGTGCCAGCAGCCCCACGGGAGACACCGGGGAGCTGTTTTTT. Encoded protein: CASSPTGDTGELFF.

To note about this clone: Given the absence of the conserved phenylalanine or tryptophan at the CDR3 end, a read error is likely. No DNA is shown, since the ends of the CDR3 on it are uncertain; the CDR3 is the one TCRdb lists. This chain uses TRBV9 with TRBJ2-7. The CDR3 is 10 residues long, ends included. Germline V gene lookup returns CDR1 SGDLS and CDR2 YYNGEE. The CDR3 loop is CASSFPELLR.

The chain couples TRBV7-3 to TRBJ2-1, with D perhaps TRBD1 or TRBD2 (5 bases each). This CDR3 is 15 amino acids long. The germline gives CDR1 SGHTA, CDR2 FQGTGA. V was trimmed by 2 bases and J by 6 bases, leaving 14 bases between them. The CDR3 nucleotides are TGTGCCAGCAGCTTAGACTGGAAGGGGAGCAATGAGCAGTTCTTC. This translates into CASSLDWKGSNEQFF.